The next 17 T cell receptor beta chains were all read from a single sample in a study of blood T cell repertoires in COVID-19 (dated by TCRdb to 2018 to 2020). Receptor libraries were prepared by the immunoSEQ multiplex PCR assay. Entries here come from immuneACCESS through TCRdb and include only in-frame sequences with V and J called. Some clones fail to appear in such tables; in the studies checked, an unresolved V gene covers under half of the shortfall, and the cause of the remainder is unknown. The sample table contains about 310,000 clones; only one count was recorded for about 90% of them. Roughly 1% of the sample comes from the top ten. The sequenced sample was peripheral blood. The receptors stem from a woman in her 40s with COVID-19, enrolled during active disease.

CDR3: CASSRSNTEAFF. Written as DNA, the CDR3 is TGTGCCAGCAGTCGGTCGAACACTGAAGCTTTCTTT. The chain is built from TRBV6-5 and TRBJ1-1, with D hard to call. The CDR3 has 12 amino acids. CDR1 is MNHEY, CDR2 SVGAGI, per germline. Trimming left V 5 bases short and J 1 base short, with 5 bases between.

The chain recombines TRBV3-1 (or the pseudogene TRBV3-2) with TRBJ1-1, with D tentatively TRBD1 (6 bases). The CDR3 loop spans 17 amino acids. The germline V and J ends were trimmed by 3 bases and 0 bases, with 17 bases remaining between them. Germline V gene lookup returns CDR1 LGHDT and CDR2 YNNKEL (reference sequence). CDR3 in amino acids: CASSHPRSDRLNTEAFF. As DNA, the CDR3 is TGTGCCAGCAGCCACCCAAGGAGTGACAGGTTGAACACTGAAGCTTTCTTT.

CDR3 region: CASSPDRGGSTDTQYF. For the CDR3, the DNA is TGTGCCAGCAGCCCAGACAGGGGCGGGAGCACAGATACGCAGTATTTT. This chain links TRBV7-2 with TRBJ2-3; 8 nucleotides line up with TRBD1. With 5 bases clipped from V and 0 bases from J, the junction kept 7 bases outside the gene matches. The CDR3 is made up of 16 amino acids. Germline CDR1 SGHTA, CDR2 FQGNSA.

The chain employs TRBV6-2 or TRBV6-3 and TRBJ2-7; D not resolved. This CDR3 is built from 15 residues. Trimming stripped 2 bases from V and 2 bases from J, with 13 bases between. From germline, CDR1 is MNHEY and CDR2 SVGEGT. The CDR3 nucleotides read TGTGCCAGCAGTTACAACAGTCAGATAACCTACGAGCAGTACTTC. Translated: CASSYNSQITYEQYF.

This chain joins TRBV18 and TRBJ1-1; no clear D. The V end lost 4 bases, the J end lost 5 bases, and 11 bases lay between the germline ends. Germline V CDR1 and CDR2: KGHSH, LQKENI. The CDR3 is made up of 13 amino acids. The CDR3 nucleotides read TGTGCCAGCTCACTCGAGTTTTTAACTGAAGCTTTCTTT. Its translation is CASSLEFLTEAFF.

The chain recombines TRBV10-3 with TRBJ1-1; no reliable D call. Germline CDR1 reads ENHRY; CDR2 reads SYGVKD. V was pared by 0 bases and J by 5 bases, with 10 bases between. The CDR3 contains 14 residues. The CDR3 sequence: CAISESRVGTEAFF. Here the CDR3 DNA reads TGTGCCATCAGTGAGTCGAGGGTTGGGACTGAAGCTTTCTTT.

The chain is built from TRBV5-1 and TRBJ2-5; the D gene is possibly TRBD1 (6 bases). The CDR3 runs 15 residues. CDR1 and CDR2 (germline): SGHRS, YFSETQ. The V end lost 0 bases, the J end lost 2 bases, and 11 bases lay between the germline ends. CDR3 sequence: CASSLGFRGQETQYF. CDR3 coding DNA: TGCGCCAGCAGCTTGGGTTTCAGGGGACAAGAGACCCAGTACTTC.

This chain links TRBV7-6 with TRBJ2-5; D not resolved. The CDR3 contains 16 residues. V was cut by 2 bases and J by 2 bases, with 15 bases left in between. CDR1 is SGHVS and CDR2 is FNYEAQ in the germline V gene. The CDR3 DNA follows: TGTGCCAGCAGCTTACGCCCCCATGTGGCACAAGAGACCCAGTACTTC. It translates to CASSLRPHVAQETQYF.

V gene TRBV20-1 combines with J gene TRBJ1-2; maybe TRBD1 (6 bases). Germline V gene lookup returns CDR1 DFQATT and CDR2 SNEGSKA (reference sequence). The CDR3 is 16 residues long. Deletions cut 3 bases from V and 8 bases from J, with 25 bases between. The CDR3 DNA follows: TGCAGTGCTAGTCCGGCAGGGGCGCGCCCCTCTAGAGGCTACACCTTC. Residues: CSASPAGARPSRGYTF.

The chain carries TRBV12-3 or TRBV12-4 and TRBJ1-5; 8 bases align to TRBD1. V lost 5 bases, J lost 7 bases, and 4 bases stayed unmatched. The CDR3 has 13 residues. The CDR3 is CASSPRGQQPQHF. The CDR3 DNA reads TGTGCCAGCAGTCCCAGGGGGCAACAGCCCCAGCATTTT.

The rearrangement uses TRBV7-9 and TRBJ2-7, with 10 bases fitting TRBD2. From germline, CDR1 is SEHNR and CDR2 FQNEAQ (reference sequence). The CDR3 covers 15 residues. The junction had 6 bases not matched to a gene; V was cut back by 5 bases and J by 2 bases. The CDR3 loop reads CASSVTSGATYEQYF. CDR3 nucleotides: TGTGCCAGCAGCGTTACTAGCGGGGCAACCTACGAGCAGTACTTC.

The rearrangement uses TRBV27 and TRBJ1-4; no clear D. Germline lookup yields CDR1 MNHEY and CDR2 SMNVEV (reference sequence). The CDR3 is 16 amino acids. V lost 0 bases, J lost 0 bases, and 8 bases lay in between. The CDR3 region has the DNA TGTGCCAGCAGTTTATCGGTGGCGGCAACTAATGAAAAACTGTTTTTT. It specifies CASSLSVAATNEKLFF.

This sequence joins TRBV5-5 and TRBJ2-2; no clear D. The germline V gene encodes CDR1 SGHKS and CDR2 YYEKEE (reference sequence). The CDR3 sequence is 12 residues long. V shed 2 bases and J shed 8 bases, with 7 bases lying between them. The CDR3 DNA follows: TGTGCCAGCAGCTTCCCTTTGGGGGAGCTGTTTTTT. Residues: CASSFPLGELFF.

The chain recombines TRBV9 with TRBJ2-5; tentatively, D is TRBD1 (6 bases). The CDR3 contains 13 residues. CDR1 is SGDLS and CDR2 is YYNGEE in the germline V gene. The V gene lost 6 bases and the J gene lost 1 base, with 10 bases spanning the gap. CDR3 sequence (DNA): TGTGCCAGCAACCGGGACATCCAAGAGACCCAGTACTTC. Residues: CASNRDIQETQYF.

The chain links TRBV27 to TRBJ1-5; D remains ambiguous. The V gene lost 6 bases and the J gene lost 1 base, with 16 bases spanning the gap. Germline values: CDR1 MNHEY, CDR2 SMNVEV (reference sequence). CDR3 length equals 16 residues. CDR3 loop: CASSFLGRESNQPQHF. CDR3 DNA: TGTGCCAGCAGCTTCCTTGGAAGGGAGAGCAATCAGCCCCAGCATTTT.

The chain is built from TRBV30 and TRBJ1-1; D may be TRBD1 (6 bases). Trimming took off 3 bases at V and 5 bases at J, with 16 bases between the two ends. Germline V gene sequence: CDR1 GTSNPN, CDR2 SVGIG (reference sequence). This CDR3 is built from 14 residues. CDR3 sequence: CAWRRQGRGTEAFF. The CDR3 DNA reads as TGTGCCTGGAGGCGCCAGGGGCGCGGGACTGAAGCTTTCTTT.

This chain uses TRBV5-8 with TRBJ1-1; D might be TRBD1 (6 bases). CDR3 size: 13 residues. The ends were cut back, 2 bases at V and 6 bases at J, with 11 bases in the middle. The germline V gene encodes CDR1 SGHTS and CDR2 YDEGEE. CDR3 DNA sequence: TGTGCCAGCAGCTTAGGGGGAGTCGCTGAAGCTTTCTTT. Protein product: CASSLGGVAEAFF. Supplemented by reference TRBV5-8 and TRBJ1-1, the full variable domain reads EAGVTQSPTHLIKTRGQQATLRCSPISGHTSVYWYQQALGLGLQFLLWYDEGEERNRGNFPPRFSGRQFPNYSSELNVNALELEDSALYLCASSLGGVAEAFFGQGTRLTVV.